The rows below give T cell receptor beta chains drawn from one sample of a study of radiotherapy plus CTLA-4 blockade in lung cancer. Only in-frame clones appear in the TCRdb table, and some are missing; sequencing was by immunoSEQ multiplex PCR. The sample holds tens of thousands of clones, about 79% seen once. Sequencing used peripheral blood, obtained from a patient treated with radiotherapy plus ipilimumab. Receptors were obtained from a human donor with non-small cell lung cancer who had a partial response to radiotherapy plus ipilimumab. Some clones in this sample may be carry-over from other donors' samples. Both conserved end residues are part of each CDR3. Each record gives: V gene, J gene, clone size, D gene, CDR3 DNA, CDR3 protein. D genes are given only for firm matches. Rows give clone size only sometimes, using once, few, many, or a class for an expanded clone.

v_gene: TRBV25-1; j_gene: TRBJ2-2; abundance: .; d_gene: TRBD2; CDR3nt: TGTGCCAGCAGTGAATTCGGGAGGGCCGGGGAGCTGTTTTTT; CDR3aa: CASSEFGRAGELFF
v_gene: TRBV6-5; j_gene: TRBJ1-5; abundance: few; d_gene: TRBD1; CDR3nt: TGTGCCAGCAGTGGCCGGGACAGGGGGTTTCAGCCCCAGCATTTT; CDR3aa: CASSGRDRGFQPQHF
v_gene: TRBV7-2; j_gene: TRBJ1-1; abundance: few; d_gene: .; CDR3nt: TGTGCCAGCAGCTTAGTTATCGGGGGGCGAGTTTCTGAAGCTTTCTTT; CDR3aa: CASSLVIGGRVSEAFF
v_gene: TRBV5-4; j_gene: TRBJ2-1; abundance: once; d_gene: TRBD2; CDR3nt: TGTGCCAGCAGCCCCGGGGGGTTCGTAGGTCGGTCCTACAATGAGCAGTTCTTC; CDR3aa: CASSPGGFVGRSYNEQFF
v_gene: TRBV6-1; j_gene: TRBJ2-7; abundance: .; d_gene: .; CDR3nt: TGTGCCAGCAGTGAGGCGGGACAGAGGGTCTACGAGCAGTACTTC; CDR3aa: CASSEAGQRVYEQYF
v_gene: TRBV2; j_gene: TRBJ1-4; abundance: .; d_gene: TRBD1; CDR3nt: TGTGCCAGCAGGAGGGACAGTACTGCAACTAATGAAAAACTGTTTTTT; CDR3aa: CASRRDSTATNEKLFF
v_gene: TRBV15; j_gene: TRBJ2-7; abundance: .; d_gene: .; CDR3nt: TGTGCCACCAGCAGAGGTAGATCTACGGACGAGCAGTACTTC; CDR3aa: CATSRGRSTDEQYF
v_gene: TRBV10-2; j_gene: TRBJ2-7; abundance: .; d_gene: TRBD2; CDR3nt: TGCGCCAGCTTAGCGGGAGAGCAGTACGAGCAGTACTTC; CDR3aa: CASLAGEQYEQYF
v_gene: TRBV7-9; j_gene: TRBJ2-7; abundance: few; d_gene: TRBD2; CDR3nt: TGTGCCAGCAGCTTCACTAGCGGGAGCCACGAGCAGTACTTC; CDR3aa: CASSFTSGSHEQYF
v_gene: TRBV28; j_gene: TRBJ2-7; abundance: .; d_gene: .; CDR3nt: TGTGCCAGCACTCGGAGCTCCTACGAGCAGTACTTC; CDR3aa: CASTRSSYEQYF
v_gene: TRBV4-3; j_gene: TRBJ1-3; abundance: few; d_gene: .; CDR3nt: TGCGCCAGCAGCCAAGATACAGTTGCTGGAAACACCATATATTTT; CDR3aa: CASSQDTVAGNTIYF
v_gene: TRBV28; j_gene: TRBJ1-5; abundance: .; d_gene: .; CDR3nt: TGTGCCAGCAGGTCCCCCTCGTCCCAGCATTTT; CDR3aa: CASRSPSSQHF
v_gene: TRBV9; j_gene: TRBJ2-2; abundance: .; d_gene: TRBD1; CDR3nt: TGTGCCAGCAGCCGACAGGGGAGTACCGGGGAGCTGTTTTTT; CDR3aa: CASSRQGSTGELFF
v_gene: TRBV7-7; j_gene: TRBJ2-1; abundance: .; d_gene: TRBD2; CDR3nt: TGTGCCAGCAGCTCTCTAGCGGGATATGAGCAGTTCTTC; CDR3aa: CASSSLAGYEQFF
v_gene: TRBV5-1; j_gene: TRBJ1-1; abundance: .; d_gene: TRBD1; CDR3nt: TGCGCCAGCAGCCGGACAGGGAACACTGAAGCTTTCTTT; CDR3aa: CASSRTGNTEAFF
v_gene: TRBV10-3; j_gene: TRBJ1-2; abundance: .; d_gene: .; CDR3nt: TGTGCCATCAGTGACATCAACTATGGCTACACCTTC; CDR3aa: CAISDINYGYTF
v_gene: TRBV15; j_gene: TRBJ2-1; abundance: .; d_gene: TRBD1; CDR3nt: TGTGCCACCAGGTACCGGGACAGGACTTACAATGAGCAGTTCTTC; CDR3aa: CATRYRDRTYNEQFF
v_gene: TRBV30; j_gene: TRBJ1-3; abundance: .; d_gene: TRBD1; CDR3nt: TGTGCCTGGGCGGGCCGGGGGACAGCTGGAAACACCATATATTTT; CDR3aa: CAWAGRGTAGNTIYF
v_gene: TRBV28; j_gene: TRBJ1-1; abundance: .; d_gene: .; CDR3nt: TGTGCCAGCAGTTTCCCTTTCCCTAACACTGAAGCTTTCTTT; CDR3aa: CASSFPFPNTEAFF
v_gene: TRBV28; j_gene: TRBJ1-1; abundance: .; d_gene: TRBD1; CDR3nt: TGTGCCAGCACCGTGGGGACAGGGATGACTAACACTGAAGCTTTCTTT; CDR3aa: CASTVGTGMTNTEAFF
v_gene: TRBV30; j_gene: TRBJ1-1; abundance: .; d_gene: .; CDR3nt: TGTGCCTGGAGTGTACTTTCGGGGGAAACTGAAGCTTTCTTT; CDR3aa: CAWSVLSGETEAFF
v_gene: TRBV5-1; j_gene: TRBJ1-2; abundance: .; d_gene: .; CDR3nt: TGCGCCAGCAGCTTTGCGAGGTGGCGGGGGGCTGCAGTAAATGGCTACACCTTC; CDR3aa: CASSFARWRGAAVNGYTF
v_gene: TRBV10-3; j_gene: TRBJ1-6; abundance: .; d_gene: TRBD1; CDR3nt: TGTGCCATCAGTGAAGGACAGGGTGGTTCACCCCTCCACTTT; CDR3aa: CAISEGQGGSPLHF
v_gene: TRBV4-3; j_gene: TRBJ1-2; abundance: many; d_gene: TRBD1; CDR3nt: TGCGCCAGCAGCCAAGATCGACAGGGGGCGGGCTATGGCTACACCTTC; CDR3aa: CASSQDRQGAGYGYTF
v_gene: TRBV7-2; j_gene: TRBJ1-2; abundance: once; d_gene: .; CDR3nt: TGTGCCAGCAGCCCCCGGGCCGGGGAGAACTATGGCTACACCTTC; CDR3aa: CASSPRAGENYGYTF
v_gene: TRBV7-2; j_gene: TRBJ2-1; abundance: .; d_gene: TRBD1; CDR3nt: TGTGCCAGCAGCGCTTACGGGACAGGGTACAATGAGCAGTTCTTC; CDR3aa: CASSAYGTGYNEQFF
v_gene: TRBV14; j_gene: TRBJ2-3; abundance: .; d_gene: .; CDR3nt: TGTGCCAGCAGCCATGTATCAGATACGCAGTATTTT; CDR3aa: CASSHVSDTQYF
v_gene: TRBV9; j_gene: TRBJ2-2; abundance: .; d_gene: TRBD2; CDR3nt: TGTGCCAGCAGCGTAAGCGGGGGGGCCTCGGTGGAGCTGTTTTTT; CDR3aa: CASSVSGGASVELFF
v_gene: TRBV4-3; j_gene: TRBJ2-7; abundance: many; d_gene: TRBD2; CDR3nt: TGCGCCAGCAGCCAAGTGTGGTCTAGCGGGGGTTACGAGCAGTACTTC; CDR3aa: CASSQVWSSGGYEQYF
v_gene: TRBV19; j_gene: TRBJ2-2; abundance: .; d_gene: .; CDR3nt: TGTGCCAGTAGTTTCCCGTCCAGGGGCGGGGAGCTGTTTTTT; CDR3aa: CASSFPSRGGELFF
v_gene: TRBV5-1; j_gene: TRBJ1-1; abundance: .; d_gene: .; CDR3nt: TGCGCCAGCAGGAGGGAGCCGAACACTGAAGCTTTCTTT; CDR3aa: CASRREPNTEAFF
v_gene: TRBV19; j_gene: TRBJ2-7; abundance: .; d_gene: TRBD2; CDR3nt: TGTGCCAGTAGTATCGGTGCTAGCGGCTCCTACGAGCAGTACTTC; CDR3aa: CASSIGASGSYEQYF
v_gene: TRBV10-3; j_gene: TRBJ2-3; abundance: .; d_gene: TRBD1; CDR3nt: TGTGCCTCCGGGGACCGGGACAGGGCCACAGATACGCAGTATTTT; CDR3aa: CASGDRDRATDTQYF
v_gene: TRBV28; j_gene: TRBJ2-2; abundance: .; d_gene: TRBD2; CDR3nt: TGTGCCAGCAGTCCCCGCGGGAGCCTGTGGACCGGGGAGCTGTTTTTT; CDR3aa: CASSPRGSLWTGELFF
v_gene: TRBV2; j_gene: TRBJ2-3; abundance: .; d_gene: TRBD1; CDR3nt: TGTGCCAGCAGTGCTGGACAGGGGGCATTGGATACGCAGTATTTT; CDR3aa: CASSAGQGALDTQYF
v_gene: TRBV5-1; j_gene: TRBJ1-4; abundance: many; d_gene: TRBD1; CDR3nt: TGCGCCAGCAGCTGGAGGACAGGGGGCGATGAAAAACTGTTTTTT; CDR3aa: CASSWRTGGDEKLFF
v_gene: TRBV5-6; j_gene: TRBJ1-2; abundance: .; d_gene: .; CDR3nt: TGTGCCAGCAGCTTACCAGCGTATGGCTACACCTTC; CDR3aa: CASSLPAYGYTF
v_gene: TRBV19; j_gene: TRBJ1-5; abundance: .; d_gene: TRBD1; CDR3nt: TGTGCCAGTACCCTGGACAGGGGCATGCAGCCCCAGCATTTT; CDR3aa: CASTLDRGMQPQHF
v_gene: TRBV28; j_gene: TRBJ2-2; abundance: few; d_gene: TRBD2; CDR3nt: TGTGCCAGCAGTGGGACTACCCTTTTGACCGGGGAGCTGTTTTTT; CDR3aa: CASSGTTLLTGELFF
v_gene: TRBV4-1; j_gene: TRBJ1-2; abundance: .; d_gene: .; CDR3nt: TGCGCCAGCAGCCAAGATCAGGGGCTCTATGGCTACACCTTC; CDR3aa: CASSQDQGLYGYTF